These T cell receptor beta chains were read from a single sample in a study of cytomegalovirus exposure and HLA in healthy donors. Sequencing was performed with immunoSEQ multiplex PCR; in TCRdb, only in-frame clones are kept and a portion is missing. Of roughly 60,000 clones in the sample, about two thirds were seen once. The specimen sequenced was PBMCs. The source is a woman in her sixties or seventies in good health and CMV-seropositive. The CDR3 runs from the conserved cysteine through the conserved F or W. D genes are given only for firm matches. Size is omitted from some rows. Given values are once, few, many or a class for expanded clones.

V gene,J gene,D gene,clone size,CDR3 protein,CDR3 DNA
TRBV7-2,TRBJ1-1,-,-,CASSLALGQMNTEAFF,TGTGCCAGCAGCTTAGCGCTGGGACAAATGAACACTGAAGCTTTCTTT
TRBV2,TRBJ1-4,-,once,CATTKNEGTNKKLFF,TGTGCCACCACGAAGAACGAGGGGACTAATAAAAAACTGTTTTTT
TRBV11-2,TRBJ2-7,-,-,CASSLTPGEAYEQYF,TGTGCCAGCAGCTTGACACCCGGGGAGGCCTACGAGCAGTACTTC
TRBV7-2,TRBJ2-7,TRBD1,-,CASSLKTGPYEQYF,TGTGCCAGCAGCTTAAAGACAGGGCCCTACGAGCAGTACTTC
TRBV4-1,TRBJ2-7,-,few,CASSQGTGSKSWEQYF,TGCGCCAGCAGCCAGGGTACAGGGTCAAAGTCATGGGAGCAGTACTTC
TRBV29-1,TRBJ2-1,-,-,CSVGRDIYNEQFF,TGCAGCGTTGGTCGGGACATTTACAATGAGCAGTTCTTC
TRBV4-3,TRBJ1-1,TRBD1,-,CASSPVTGGTEAFF,TGCGCCAGCAGCCCGGTCACAGGGGGCACTGAAGCTTTCTTT
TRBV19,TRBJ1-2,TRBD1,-,CASSRRDREGYTF,TGTGCCAGTAGTCGCCGGGACAGGGAGGGCTACACCTTC
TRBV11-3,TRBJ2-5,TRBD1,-,CASSLTGGPKETQYF,TGTGCCAGCAGCCTGACAGGGGGCCCGAAAGAGACCCAGTACTTC
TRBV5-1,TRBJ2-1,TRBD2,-,CASSPSAGGFYNEQFF,TGCGCCAGCAGCCCGTCGGCGGGGGGCTTCTACAATGAGCAGTTCTTC
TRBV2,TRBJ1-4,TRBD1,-,CASRGDRGSEKLFF,TGTGCCAGCAGGGGGGACAGGGGATCTGAAAAACTGTTTTTT
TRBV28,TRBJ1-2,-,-,CASRMGLSNYGYTF,TGTGCCAGCAGGATGGGACTCTCTAACTATGGCTACACCTTC
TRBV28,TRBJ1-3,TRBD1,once,CASSPPGQGAFGNTIYF,TGTGCCAGCAGTCCTCCGGGACAGGGGGCTTTTGGAAACACCATATATTTT
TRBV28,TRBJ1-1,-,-,CASSLIFYNRRENTEAFF,TGTGCCAGCAGTTTAATATTTTATAACAGACGGGAAAACACTGAAGCTTTCTTT
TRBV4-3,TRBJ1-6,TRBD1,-,CASSQDRQGDSPLHF,TGCGCCAGCAGCCAAGACCGGCAGGGGGATTCACCCCTCCACTTT
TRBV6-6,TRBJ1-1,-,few,CASSYVRGRNTEAFF,TGTGCCAGCAGTTACGTTAGGGGCCGGAACACTGAAGCTTTCTTT
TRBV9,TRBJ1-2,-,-,CASSVGTLNYGYTF,TGTGCCAGCAGCGTAGGGACACTCAACTATGGCTACACCTTC
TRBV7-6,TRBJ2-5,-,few,CASSSPIDSETQYF,TGTGCCAGCAGCTCCCCGATAGATAGCGAGACCCAGTACTTC
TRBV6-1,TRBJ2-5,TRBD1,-,CASSEGRQGQETQYF,TGTGCCAGCAGTGAAGGGAGACAGGGTCAAGAGACCCAGTACTTC
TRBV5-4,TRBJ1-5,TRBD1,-,CASSASPGGGNQPQHF,TGTGCCAGCAGTGCCTCCCCAGGGGGCGGCAATCAGCCCCAGCATTTT
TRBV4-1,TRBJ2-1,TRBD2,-,CASSPPGLDNEQFF,TGCGCCAGCAGCCCCCCGGGACTAGACAATGAGCAGTTCTTC
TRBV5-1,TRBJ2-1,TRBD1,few,CASSPGQASSYNEQFF,TGCGCCAGCAGCCCGGGACAGGCGTCCTCCTACAATGAGCAGTTCTTC
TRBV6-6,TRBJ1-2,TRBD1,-,CASSSRRKDRFYGYTF,TGTGCCAGCAGTTCTCGACGAAAGGACAGGTTTTATGGCTACACCTTC
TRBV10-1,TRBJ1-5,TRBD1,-,CASSLPGQGGSYSNQPQHF,TGCGCCAGCAGCCTACCGGGACAGGGGGGTTCTTATAGCAATCAGCCCCAGCATTTT
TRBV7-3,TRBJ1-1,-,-,CASSPGAEAFF,TGTGCCAGCAGCCCAGGGGCAGAAGCTTTCTTT
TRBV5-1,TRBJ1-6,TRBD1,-,CASSLVGGGSIPPPLHF,TGCGCCAGCAGCTTGGTTGGAGGGGGCTCAATTCCCCCTCCCCTCCACTTT
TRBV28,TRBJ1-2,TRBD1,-,CASSLGTGTNYGYTF,TGTGCCAGCAGTTTGGGGACAGGGACAAACTATGGCTACACCTTC